This T cell receptor (beta chain) was observed in a study of T cells in tumors after PD-1 blockade. Study background: Excluded were patients with checkpoint blockade, immunosuppressants, or radiotherapy or other anti-cancer therapy within 4 weeks. Peripheral blood samples averaged 36,536 unique clonotypes and about 110,000 templates.

Concerning this clone itself: As yet, its antigen is unknown.

Study-wide points: Some novel exhausted tumor clones appeared in pre-treatment blood, suggesting peripheral recruitment.

CDR3 length equals 13 residues. Assay: immunoSEQ multiplex PCR; the TCRdb copy retains only in-frame clones and omits some. The sample holds fewer than 35,000 clones; 78% are singletons and the top ten take 38%. The chain employs TRBV21-1 and TRBJ2-4; no DNA check was done on the table's D call, TRBD2. TRBV21-1 represents a pseudogene. Sample: PBMCs, taken before anti-PD-1 treatment. The clonotype originates from a human donor with basal cell carcinoma. CDR3 loop: CASSSSGANIQYF. The CDR3, as DNA: TGTGCCAGCAGCAGTAGCGGGGCAAACATTCAGTACTTC.